These 31 T cell receptor beta chains were sequenced from one sample in a study of T cells in Graves' hyperthyroidism and ophthalmopathy. TCR beta CDR3 sequences were amplified from RNA transcripts. HTBI primers were the set used in a first-round RT-PCR of the TCR CDR3. TCRdb analysed the multiplex PCR reads with MiXCR anew, one entry per CDR3 protein. The sample carries some 300,000 distinct CDR3 sequences, around 15% recorded once. The sample was blood. The receptors were gathered from a middle-aged woman with Graves' hyperthyroidism.

This clonotype was seen ten or more times. The genes are TRBV2 and TRBJ1-1; D unresolved. CDR3 length equals 13 residues. With 8 bases removed from V and 0 bases from J, the gap between germline ends came to 10 bases. CDR1 SNHLY and CDR2 FYNNEI come from the germline V gene. The CDR3 sequence is CASLKRMNTEAFF. The CDR3 DNA reads as TGTGCCAGCCTCAAGAGAATGAACACTGAAGCTTTCTTT.

This clonotype was recorded a few times. The chain recombines TRBV11-2 with TRBJ2-2, with 13 positions matching TRBD2. CDR1 SGHAT and CDR2 FQNNGV come from the germline V gene. The J segment lost 0 bases and the V segment lost 0 bases, leaving 10 bases of the junction unmatched. The CDR3 contains 21 residues. CDR3 amino acids: CASSLDIRTSGSVANTGELFF. CDR3 nucleotide sequence: TGTGCCAGCAGCTTAGATATACGGACTAGCGGGAGTGTAGCGAACACCGGGGAGCTGTTTTTT. The entire variable domain, with the rest obtained from reference TRBV11-2 and TRBJ2-2, is as follows: EAGVAQSPRYKIIEKRQSVAFWCNPISGHATLYWYQQILGQGPKLLIQFQNNGVVDDSQLPKDRFSAERLKGVDSTLKIQPAKLEDSAVYLCASSLDIRTSGSVANTGELFFGEGSRLTVL.

The chain employs TRBV6-1 and TRBJ1-5; 12 nucleotides align to TRBD1. With V trimmed by 7 bases and J by 5 bases, 6 bases remained unmatched. The germline V gene encodes CDR1 MNHNS and CDR2 SASEGT. The CDR3 length is 15 residues. CDR3 sequence: CASTPGTGGYQPQHF. The CDR3 DNA reads as TGTGCCAGCACCCCCGGGACAGGGGGCTATCAGCCCCAGCATTTT.

This clonotype was observed many times. The chain recombines TRBV20-1 with TRBJ2-7; 7 bases agree with TRBD1. Germline-derived CDR1 and CDR2 are DFQATT and SNEGSKA (reference sequence). The CDR3 has 14 residues. The V and J ends lost 0 bases and 2 bases, in that order; junction bases with no gene match: 4. CDR3 protein: CSAREVQGAYEQYF. DNA for the CDR3: TGCAGTGCTAGAGAGGTTCAGGGGGCCTACGAGCAGTACTTC.

This clonotype was picked up many times. This sequence joins TRBV28 and TRBJ1-2; 8 nucleotides line up with TRBD1. Germline CDR1 is MDHEN and CDR2 is SYDVKM. This CDR3 has 16 amino acids. Trimming at V came to 6 bases and at J to 7 bases, leaving 16 bases not matched to a gene. DNA of the CDR3: TGTGCCAGCAGCCCTTCCCCCAGGGGGCGAAGGGCTGGCTACACCTTC. Protein product: CASSPSPRGRRAGYTF.

This clonotype came up a few times. This chain uses TRBV24-1 with TRBJ2-3, with TRBD2 matching over 9 bases. Germline V gives CDR1 KGHDR, CDR2 SFDVKD. The CDR3 has 13 residues. Trimming cost V 9 bases and J 3 bases; bases outside gene matches: 3. CDR3 in DNA: TGTGCCACCGAAGCGGGAGGTACAGATACGCAGTATTTT. Its protein product is CATEAGGTDTQYF.

Remarks on this clonotype: A clone one base away is much larger, so this may be a read error. The chain uses TRBV5-5 and TRBJ2-7; D is unresolved. Germline V gives CDR1 SGHKS, CDR2 YYEKEE (reference sequence). CDR3 length equals 12 residues. Between the trimmed V and J ends, which lost 7 bases and 3 bases, there was a span of 11 bases. CDR3 nucleotides: TGTGCCAGCGGCTACACTAACTACGAGCAGTACTTC. Its protein is CASGYTNYEQYF.

This clonotype was seen ten or more times. This rearrangement joins TRBV6-2 or TRBV6-3 to TRBJ2-1, with 7 positions matching TRBD2. Germline V CDR1 and CDR2: MNHEY, SVGEGT. The V and J ends lost 5 bases and 3 bases, in that order; junction bases with no gene match: 1. There are 13 residues in the CDR3. CDR3 amino acids: CASSERDYNEQFF. Here the CDR3 DNA reads TGTGCCAGCAGTGAGCGGGACTACAATGAGCAGTTCTTC.

The gene calls are TRBV7-8 and TRBJ2-7; TRBD1 might be the D (7 bases). V was clipped by 5 bases and J by 7 bases, with 21 bases between them. The length of the CDR3 is 15 residues. Germline V lookup: CDR1 SGHVS, CDR2 FQNEAQ. The DNA of the CDR3 is TGTGCCAGCAGCACCAGGGGTCAGCCAGGGGGGGAGCAGTACTTC. Translated: CASSTRGQPGGEQYF. The full variable domain, its missing parts supplied by reference TRBV7-8 and TRBJ2-7, is GAGVSQSPRYKVAKRGQDVALRCDPISGHVSLFWYQQALGQGPEFLTYFQNEAQLDKSGLPSDRFFAERPEGSVSTLKIQRTQQEDSAVYLCASSTRGQPGGEQYFGPGTRLTVT.

This clonotype was counted at least ten times. The V call is TRBV7-6, the J call TRBJ1-4, with D possibly matching TRBD1 (6 bases). V was cut by 5 bases and J by 1 base, with 14 bases left in between. Germline V gene data show CDR1 as SGHVS and CDR2 as FNYEAQ. CDR3 length equals 16 residues. The CDR3 DNA follows: TGTGCCAGCAGCCCGTCCGGGGGGCGAACTAATGAAAAACTGTTTTTT. This gives the protein CASSPSGGRTNEKLFF.

As to this clonotype: An end of the junction does not agree with germline; a read error may underlie this. The genes are TRBV27 and TRBJ2-5; no firm D call. The CDR3 contains 12 residues. CDR1 MNHEY and CDR2 SMNVEV come from the germline V gene (reference sequence). CDR3 residues: CASSFSGEAQYF. The CDR3 nucleotides read TGTGCCAGCAGTTTTTCAGGAGAGGCCCAGTACTTC.

V and J are TRBV27 and TRBJ2-1; maybe TRBD2 (6 bases). The DNA end lines up better with TRBJ2-7; the J call may be wrong. Looked up from germline, CDR1 is MNHEY and CDR2 is SMNVEV (reference sequence). The CDR3 runs to 16 residues. DNA for the CDR3: TGTGCCAGCAGTCTTCTATTTAGCGGCTCCTACAATGAGCAGTACTTC. Translated: CASSLLFSGSYNEQYF.

This clonotype was detected ten times or more. The chain combines TRBV28 with TRBJ1-2; D might be TRBD1 (5 bases). The CDR3 runs to 16 residues. The germline CDR1 and CDR2 sequences are MDHEN and SYDVKM. Trimming pared 8 bases from V and 2 bases from J, leaving 21 bases between. CDR3 loop: CASRTPTPRGNYGYTF. The CDR3 nucleotides are TGTGCCAGCCGAACCCCCACTCCCCGGGGCAACTATGGCTACACCTTC.

The V and J genes are TRBV20-1 and TRBJ2-5; 10 bases align to TRBD2. The length of the CDR3 is 15 residues. Germline trimming cut 2 bases from V and 1 base from J; bases unmatched to any gene: 4. Germline V gene lookup returns CDR1 DFQATT and CDR2 SNEGSKA (reference sequence). The CDR3 is CSARRTSGFQETQYF. CDR3 in DNA: TGCAGTGCTAGAAGGACTAGCGGTTTCCAAGAGACCCAGTACTTC.

This clonotype was found many times. This sequence joins TRBV11-2 and TRBJ2-2; D not certain. V lost 1 base to trimming and J lost 6 bases, with 9 bases between them. CDR3 length equals 14 residues. Germline values: CDR1 SGHAT, CDR2 FQNNGV. CDR3 nucleotide sequence: TGTGCCAGCAGCTTAGGGCGTTGGGCCGGGGAGCTGTTTTTT. Its protein product is CASSLGRWAGELFF. Filled out from reference TRBV11-2 and TRBJ2-2, the complete variable domain reads EAGVAQSPRYKIIEKRQSVAFWCNPISGHATLYWYQQILGQGPKLLIQFQNNGVVDDSQLPKDRFSAERLKGVDSTLKIQPAKLEDSAVYLCASSLGRWAGELFFGEGSRLTVL.

This clonotype was picked up many times. The chain joins TRBV6-2 or TRBV6-3 to TRBJ2-1; 7 nucleotides match TRBD2. CDR3 length equals 16 residues. Germline lookup yields CDR1 MNHEY and CDR2 SVGEGT. Germline trimming cut 6 bases from V and 0 bases from J; bases unmatched to any gene: 8. The CDR3 sequence is CASRKLAASSYNEQFF. The CDR3 region has the DNA TGTGCCAGCAGAAAGCTAGCGGCAAGCTCCTACAATGAGCAGTTCTTC.

The sample holds many counts of this clonotype. CDR3 residues: CASRDRGGNEQFF. CDR3 nucleotide sequence: TGTGCCAGCAGGGACAGGGGGGGCAATGAGCAGTTCTTC. The J gene is TRBJ2-1, the V gene TRBV28; 10 bases agree with TRBD1. This CDR3 contains 13 residues. Trimming cost V 6 bases and J 6 bases; bases outside gene matches: 2. Per germline, CDR1 MDHEN and CDR2 SYDVKM.

This clonotype was picked up many times. The V gene is TRBV7-9, the J gene TRBJ2-7; 10 positions agree with TRBD1. This CDR3 spans 16 amino acids. V dropped 5 bases and J dropped 2; count of bases not matched to a gene: 9. The germline CDR1 and CDR2 sequences are SEHNR and FQNEAQ (reference sequence). The CDR3 coding sequence is TGTGCCAGCAGCACCCAACCGGGACAGGGGCCCTACGAGCAGTACTTC. This codes for CASSTQPGQGPYEQYF.

This clonotype was picked up many times. The V and J genes are TRBV11-2 and TRBJ2-2, with D maybe TRBD2 (5 bases). This CDR3 has 14 residues. CDR1 and CDR2 from the germline V gene are SGHAT and FQNNGV. The V end lost 5 bases, the J end lost 7 bases, and 14 bases lay between the germline ends. The CDR3 region is CASSPTGSGGELFF. The CDR3 DNA reads TGTGCCAGCAGCCCCACGGGGAGTGGCGGGGAGCTGTTTTTT.

This clonotype was counted ten times or more. The CDR3: CASSSLAPYGYTF. Written as DNA, the CDR3 is TGTGCCAGCAGCTCCCTGGCTCCTTATGGCTACACCTTC. J is TRBJ1-2 and V is TRBV28; the D is unclear. Trimming left V 6 bases short and J 5 bases short, with 13 bases between. This CDR3 has 13 amino acids. Germline lookup yields CDR1 MDHEN and CDR2 SYDVKM.

In this sample, this clonotype turned up many times. The chain recombines TRBV6-1 with TRBJ2-7, with D perhaps TRBD2 (7 bases). Trimming shortened V by 1 base and J by 6 bases, and 16 bases separated the two germline ends. From germline, CDR1 is MNHNS and CDR2 SASEGT. The CDR3 spans 15 residues. The CDR3 reads CASSEEGGGHGEQYF. The CDR3 region has the DNA TGTGCCAGCAGTGAAGAGGGGGGGGGACACGGCGAGCAGTACTTC.

The chain is built from TRBV6-5 and TRBJ2-1; D might be TRBD2 (7 bases). V was cut by 4 bases and J by 5 bases, with 18 bases left in between. This CDR3 is 16 amino acids long. CDR1 MNHEY and CDR2 SVGAGI come from the germline V gene. As DNA, the CDR3 is TGTGCCAGCAGTTGGGAGGGGGGGGGTCTCGACAATGAGCAGTTCTTC. It encodes CASSWEGGGLDNEQFF.

This clonotype was counted ten times or more. This sequence joins TRBV28 and TRBJ1-5; the match to TRBD1 covers 9 bases. The trim removed 3 bases at V and 7 bases at J, leaving 16 bases unmatched. From germline, CDR1 is MDHEN and CDR2 SYDVKM. CDR3 length equals 18 residues. Here the CDR3 reads CASSFRVHRDRDWQPQHF. The CDR3 coding sequence is TGTGCCAGCAGTTTCAGGGTCCACCGGGACAGGGACTGGCAGCCCCAGCATTTT.

The V and J genes are TRBV29-1 and TRBJ2-1; TRBD2 agrees at 8 bases. This CDR3 has 13 residues. The ends lost 5 bases at V and 10 bases at J; junction bases unmatched: 10. Germline V CDR1 and CDR2: SQVTM, ANQGSEA. For the CDR3, the DNA is TGCAGCGTTCGGGGTAGCGGGAACCAGGAGCAGTTCTTC. Translation: CSVRGSGNQEQFF.

The chain carries TRBV5-4 and TRBJ2-1; possible D gene TRBD2, 6 bases. V gave up 5 bases and J gave up 2 bases, with 17 bases separating them. This CDR3 spans 16 amino acids. From germline, CDR1 is SGHNT and CDR2 YYREEE (reference sequence). The CDR3: CASRDSSAGPYNEQFF. The CDR3 DNA reads TGTGCCAGCAGGGATTCTAGCGCGGGGCCCTACAATGAGCAGTTCTTC.

This clonotype was seen ten or more times. The chain carries TRBV29-1 and TRBJ2-5; 12 positions match TRBD1. J lost 5 bases, V lost 2 bases, and 3 bases had no gene match. From germline, CDR1 is SQVTM and CDR2 ANQGSEA. This CDR3 is 14 amino acids long. The CDR3 nucleotides read TGCAGCGTTGAAAGGGACAGGGGGCGTGAGACCCAGTACTTC. It specifies CSVERDRGRETQYF.

This clonotype was picked up many times. The chain combines TRBV15 with TRBJ2-2; TRBD2 might be the D (6 bases). CDR1 LNHNV and CDR2 YYDKDF come from the germline V gene (reference sequence). V shed 5 bases and J shed 0 bases, with 13 bases lying between them. The CDR3 extends over 16 amino acids. The CDR3 nucleotides are TGTGCCACCAGCGGCTGGGACTCGGCGAACACCGGGGAGCTGTTTTTT. This sequence encodes CATSGWDSANTGELFF.

This clonotype has a count of ten or more. The chain links TRBV6-1 to TRBJ2-1, with D tentatively TRBD2 (6 bases). The CDR3 is 14 amino acids. Trimming took 10 bases from V and 0 from J, leaving 13 bases between them. Germline V gene data show CDR1 as MNHNS and CDR2 as SASEGT. CDR3 nucleotide sequence: TGTGCCACCCAACTAGCCGACTCCTACAATGAGCAGTTCTTC. Residues: CATQLADSYNEQFF.

This clonotype was detected only a few times. The chain couples TRBV2 to TRBJ1-6; perhaps TRBD1 as D (6 bases). Trimming stripped 0 bases from V and 10 bases from J, with 19 bases between. Germline-derived CDR1 and CDR2 are SNHLY and FYNNEI. This CDR3 is built from 17 residues. The CDR3 is CASSEALLGQGRSPLHF. Written as DNA, the CDR3 is TGTGCCAGCAGTGAAGCGCTTCTAGGGCAGGGGAGGTCACCCCTCCACTTT. The whole variable domain, remainder taken from reference TRBV2 and TRBJ1-6, is EPEVTQTPSHQVTQMGQEVILRCVPISNHLYFYWYRQILGQKVEFLVSFYNNEISEKSEIFDDQFSVERPDGSNFTLKIRSTKLEDSAMYFCASSEALLGQGRSPLHFGNGTRLTVT.

V gene TRBV7-3 combines with J gene TRBJ2-3, with D perhaps assigned TRBD1 or TRBD2 (5 bases each). Germline V CDR1 and CDR2: SGHTA, FQGTGA. V lost 5 bases and J 9 bases, leaving 15 bases between the germline ends. The CDR3 has 13 residues. As DNA, the CDR3 is TGTGCCAGCAGCGGGACGGATAAGGGCACGCAGTATTTT. Protein: CASSGTDKGTQYF.

This clonotype appeared a single time. The rearrangement links TRBV5-8 to TRBJ1-2; D is unclear. The CDR3 totals 13 residues. Germline-derived CDR1 and CDR2 are SGHTS and YDEGEE. Between the trimmed V and J ends, which lost 0 bases and 4 bases, there was a span of 7 bases. CDR3 loop: CASSLVSVYGYTF. DNA of the CDR3: TGTGCCAGCAGCTTGGTGTCTGTCTATGGCTACACCTTC.